The entry below gives a single TCR beta chain sequence along with its context. This sample is part of a study of cytomegalovirus exposure and HLA in healthy donors. TCRdb keeps only in-frame clones here, not all; method: immunoSEQ multiplex PCR. The sample carries 130,000 to 150,000 clones, roughly 90% recorded once. The TCR was taken from a man aged 18 to 30 in good health and CMV-seropositive. The sample consisted of PBMCs.

This CDR3 reads CASSESGTGHSPLHF. CDR3 nucleotides: TGTGCCAGCAGTGAGTCTGGGACAGGGCATTCACCCCTCCACTTT. The chain employs TRBV2 and TRBJ1-6; TRBD1 aligns across 9 bases. Per the germline V gene, CDR1 is SNHLY and CDR2 is FYNNEI. The ends lost 3 bases at V and 8 bases at J; junction bases unmatched: 5. The CDR3 covers 15 residues.